This entry lists 5 T cell receptor beta chains sequenced from one sample in a study of immune characterization of retroperitoneal liposarcoma. Each CDR3 protein gets one entry after TCRdb re-called the PCR reads with MiXCR. The sample carries around 19,000 distinct CDR3 sequences, 37% recorded once. The sample consisted of blood. The receptor set was obtained from a male donor with retroperitoneal liposarcoma.

The chain recombines TRBV4-1 with TRBJ1-1, with TRBD1 identical over 9 bases. Germline V CDR1 and CDR2: MGHRA, YSYEKL. J was trimmed by 3 bases and V by 4 bases; bases with no gene match: 9. The CDR3 length is 16 residues. In DNA form, the CDR3 reads TGCGCCAGCAGCCGAAGGGGGACAGGGAGGGACACTGAAGCTTTCTTT. As protein: CASSRRGTGRDTEAFF.

Judged by abundance, this clonotype is medium-sized (0.01 to 0.1%). This chain joins TRBV6-1 and TRBJ2-5; tentative D call: TRBD2 (5 bases). V lost 9 bases, J lost 2 bases, and 10 bases lay in between. Germline values: CDR1 MNHNS, CDR2 SASEGT. The CDR3 is 12 residues long. This CDR3 is CASGRVQETQYF. The DNA of the CDR3 is TGTGCCAGTGGGCGGGTACAAGAGACCCAGTACTTC.

CDR3 in amino acids: CASSPSLAGVSDTQYF. CDR3 DNA: TGTGCCAGCAGTCCATCACTAGCGGGAGTTAGTGATACGCAGTATTTT. The V call is TRBV27, the J call TRBJ2-3; 11 bases fit TRBD2. The CDR3 contains 16 residues. V trimming: 5 bases; J trimming: 6 bases; junction bases outside the gene matches: 10. Germline CDR1 reads MNHEY; CDR2 reads SMNVEV (reference sequence).

This clonotype was counted at least ten times. The genes are TRBV6-1 and TRBJ2-3; a possible D gene is TRBD2 (6 bases). The CDR3 contains 14 residues. CDR1 MNHNS and CDR2 SASEGT come from the germline V gene. Trimming pared 6 bases from V and 0 bases from J, leaving 10 bases between. The CDR3 nucleotides read TGTGCCAGCAGGGTAGCGGTTAGCACAGATACGCAGTATTTT. Amino acid sequence: CASRVAVSTDTQYF.

The rearrangement joins TRBV6-8 to TRBJ1-4, with D perhaps TRBD2 (5 bases). The J call may be in error: the DNA end matches TRBJ2-2 better. Per germline, CDR1 MNHGY and CDR2 SAAAGT. This CDR3 spans 14 amino acids. DNA for the CDR3: TGTGCCAGCAGGGGGAGTTATAACACCGGGGAGCTGTTTTTT. The encoded protein is CASRGSYNTGELFF.